This TCR beta chain was retrieved from a study of T cell clones after liver transplantation. The length of the CDR3 is 18 residues. Germline V gene lookup returns CDR1 SGHAT and CDR2 FQNNGV. V was pared by 4 bases and J by 0 bases, with 8 bases of the junction left unmatched. Only in-frame clones appear in the TCRdb table, and some are missing; sequencing was by immunoSEQ multiplex PCR. Among nearly 55,000 clones listed, roughly 84% were seen once. The receptor's source is a human donor who received a liver transplant. V usage is TRBV11-2 and J usage is TRBJ2-4; 11 bases are shared with TRBD2. Sequenced material: CD4+ T cells from blood, taken before liver transplant. The CDR3 DNA reads TGTGCCAGCAGCTCTAGCGGGGGGACCCTACTAGCCAAAAACATTCAGTACTTC. This codes for CASSSSGGTLLAKNIQYF.